This T cell receptor beta chain was observed in a study of CD8 T cells in ankylosing spondylitis. Study conclusions and caveats: Some motif variants were previously reported in reactive arthritis synovial fluid and blood.

One entry per CDR3 protein, called by TCRdb with MiXCR from the 5' RACE reads. This repertoire shows some 87,000 distinct CDR3 sequences, 27% found once; its top ten account for roughly three fifths. About this clonotype itself: The antigen remains unidentified.

Germline-derived CDR1 and CDR2 are SGHRS and YFSETQ. The CDR3 is 16 residues long. Deletions cut 3 bases from V and 4 bases from J, with 18 bases between. The genes are TRBV5-1 and TRBJ2-3, with a possible D match to TRBD2 (7 bases). Sequencing was done on a sample of blood, either unsorted or a sorted T cell fraction (not recorded which). The sequence came from a male donor with ankylosing spondylitis or in good health (not recorded which). The CDR3 nucleotides read TGCGCCAGCAGCTCCTTTGCGGGGGCACCCGCAGATACGCAGTATTTT. Translated: CASSSFAGAPADTQYF.